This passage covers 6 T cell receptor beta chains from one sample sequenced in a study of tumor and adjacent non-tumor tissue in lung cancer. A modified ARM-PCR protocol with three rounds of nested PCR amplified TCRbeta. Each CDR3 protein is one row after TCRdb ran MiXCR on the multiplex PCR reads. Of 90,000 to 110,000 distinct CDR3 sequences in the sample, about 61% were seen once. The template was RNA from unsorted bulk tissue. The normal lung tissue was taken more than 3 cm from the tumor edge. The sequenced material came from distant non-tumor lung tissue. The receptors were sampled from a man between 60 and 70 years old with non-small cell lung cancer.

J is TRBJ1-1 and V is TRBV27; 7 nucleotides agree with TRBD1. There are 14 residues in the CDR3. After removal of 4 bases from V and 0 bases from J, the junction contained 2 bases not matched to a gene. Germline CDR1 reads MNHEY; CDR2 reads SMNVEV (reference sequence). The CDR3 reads CASSWDSVNTEAFF. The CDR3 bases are TGTGCCAGCAGTTGGGACAGTGTGAACACTGAAGCTTTCTTT.

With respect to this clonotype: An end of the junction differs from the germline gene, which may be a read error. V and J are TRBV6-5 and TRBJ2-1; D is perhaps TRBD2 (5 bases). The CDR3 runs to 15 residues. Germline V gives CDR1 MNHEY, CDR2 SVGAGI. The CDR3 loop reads CASSYRGSSYNERFF. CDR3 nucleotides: TGTGCCAGCAGTTATCGGGGAAGCTCCTACAATGAGCGGTTCTTC.

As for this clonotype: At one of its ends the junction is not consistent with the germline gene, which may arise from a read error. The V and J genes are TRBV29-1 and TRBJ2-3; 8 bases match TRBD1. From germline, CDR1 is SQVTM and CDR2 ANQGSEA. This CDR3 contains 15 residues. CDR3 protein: CSVAFRGRSTDTQCF. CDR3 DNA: TGCAGCGTCGCGTTCAGGGGGCGCAGCACAGATACGCAGTGTTTT.

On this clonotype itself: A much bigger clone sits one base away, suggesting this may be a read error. CDR3 protein: CASNRAGQETQYF. In nucleotides, the CDR3 is TGTGCCAGCAATCGAGCGGGACAAGAGACCCAGTACTTC. The chain couples TRBV5-4 to TRBJ2-5, with 7 bases aligning to TRBD2. The V and J ends lost 6 bases and 2 bases, in that order; junction bases with no gene match: 4. The V gene's germline CDR1 is SGHNT and CDR2 YYREEE (reference sequence). This CDR3 comprises 13 residues. The variable domain in full, completed from reference TRBV5-4 and TRBJ2-5, reads ETGVTQSPTHLIKTRGQQVTLRCSSQSGHNTVSWYQQALGQGPQFIFQYYREEENGRGNFPPRFSGLQFPNYSSELNVNALELDDSALYLCASNRAGQETQYFGPGTRLLVL.

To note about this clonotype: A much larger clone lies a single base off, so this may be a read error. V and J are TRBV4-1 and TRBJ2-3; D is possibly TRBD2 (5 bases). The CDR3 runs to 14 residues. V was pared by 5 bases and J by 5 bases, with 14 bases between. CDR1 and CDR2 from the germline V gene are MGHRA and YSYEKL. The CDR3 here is CASSSNGGLDTQYF. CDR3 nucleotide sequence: TGCGCCAGCAGCTCCAATGGCGGGTTAGATACGCAGTATTTT.

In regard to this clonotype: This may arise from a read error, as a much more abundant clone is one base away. CDR3 in DNA: TGCAGTGTAACTACCGGGACTCAAGAGACCCAGTACTTC. Its protein product is CSVTTGTQETQYF. This chain joins TRBV20-1 and TRBJ2-5, with D possibly TRBD2 on 6 matching bases. V lost 7 bases, J lost 2 bases, and 14 bases lay in between. The CDR3 runs 13 residues. In germline, CDR1 is DFQATT, CDR2 SNEGSKA (reference sequence).